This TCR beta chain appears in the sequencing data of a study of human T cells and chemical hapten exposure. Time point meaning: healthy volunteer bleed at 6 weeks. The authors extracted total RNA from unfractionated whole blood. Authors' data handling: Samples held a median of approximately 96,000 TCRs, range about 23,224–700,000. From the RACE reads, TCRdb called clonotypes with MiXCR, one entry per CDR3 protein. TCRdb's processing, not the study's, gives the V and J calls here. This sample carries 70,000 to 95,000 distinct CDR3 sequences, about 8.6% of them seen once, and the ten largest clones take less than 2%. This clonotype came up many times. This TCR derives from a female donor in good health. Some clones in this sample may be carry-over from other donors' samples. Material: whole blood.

CDR3 coding DNA: TGTGCCAGCAGTTTTACAGGGACCAGCAATCAGCCCCAGCATTTT. The encoded protein is CASSFTGTSNQPQHF. The chain links TRBV12-3 or TRBV12-4 to TRBJ1-5; a possible D gene is TRBD1 (6 bases). CDR3 length equals 15 residues. Trimming removed 3 bases at V and 1 base at J, with 10 bases between.